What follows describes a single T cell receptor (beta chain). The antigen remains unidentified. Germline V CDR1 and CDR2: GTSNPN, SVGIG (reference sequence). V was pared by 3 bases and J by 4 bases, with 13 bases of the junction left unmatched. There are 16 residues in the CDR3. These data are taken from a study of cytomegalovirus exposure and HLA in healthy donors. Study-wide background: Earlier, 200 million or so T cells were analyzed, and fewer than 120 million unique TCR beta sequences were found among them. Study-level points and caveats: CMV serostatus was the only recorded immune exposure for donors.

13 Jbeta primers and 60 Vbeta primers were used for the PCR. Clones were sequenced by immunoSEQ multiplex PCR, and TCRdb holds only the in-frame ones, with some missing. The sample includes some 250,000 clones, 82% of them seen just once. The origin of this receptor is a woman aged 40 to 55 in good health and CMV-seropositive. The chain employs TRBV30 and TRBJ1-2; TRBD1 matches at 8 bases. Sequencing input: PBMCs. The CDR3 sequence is CAWSTPGQGSRYGYTF. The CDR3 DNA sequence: TGTGCCTGGAGCACCCCTGGACAGGGATCCCGCTATGGCTACACCTTC. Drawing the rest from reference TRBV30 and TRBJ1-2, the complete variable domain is SQTIHQWPATLVQPVGSPLSLECTVEGTSNPNLYWYRQAAGRGLQLLFYSVGIGQISSEVPQNLSASRPQDRQFILSSKKLLLSDSGFYLCAWSTPGQGSRYGYTFGSGTRLTVV.